These 28 T cell receptor beta chains were sequenced from one sample in a study of human T cells and chemical hapten exposure. Time point indicated: patch test 2, 6 weeks after DPC sensitization. Treatment of the sample: therapeutic diphenylcyclopropenone sensitization with weekly scalp DPC. MiXCR was run by TCRdb on the RACE reads, yielding one entry per CDR3 protein. There are about 85,000 distinct CDR3 sequences in the sample; more than 9% occur only once, and roughly 1.5% lies in the top ten. The sample was whole blood, taken in connection with sensitization to the hapten diphenylcyclopropenone (DPC). The origin of the receptors is a man younger than 35 with alopecia areata. Some clones in this sample may be carry-over from other donors' samples.

There are many counts of this clonotype. The chain joins TRBV6-1 to TRBJ2-7; the D gene is possibly TRBD2 (6 bases). Trimming took 8 bases from V and 5 from J, leaving 13 bases between them. The CDR3 totals 12 residues. Germline CDR1 is MNHNS and CDR2 is SASEGT. The CDR3 is CASLSGGNEQYF. In DNA form, the CDR3 reads TGTGCCAGCCTCAGTGGGGGGAACGAGCAGTACTTC.

This clonotype was detected a few times. The V call is TRBV6-5, the J call TRBJ2-5, with D maybe TRBD1 (5 bases). The germline V gene encodes CDR1 MNHEY and CDR2 SVGAGI. V lost 6 bases, J lost 4 bases, and 21 bases lay in between. This CDR3 contains 16 residues. CDR3 protein: CASRLRGHSSLETQYF. The CDR3 DNA follows: TGTGCCAGCAGGTTGCGAGGACACTCTTCGTTAGAGACCCAGTACTTC.

This clonotype was observed many times. The genes are TRBV6-2 or TRBV6-3 and TRBJ2-1; 7 nucleotides align to TRBD2. The CDR3 is made up of 16 amino acids. Germline V gene lookup returns CDR1 MNHEY and CDR2 SVGEGT. J lost 4 bases, V lost 5 bases, and 11 bases had no gene match. The CDR3 nucleotides are TGTGCCAGCAGTAAACCCGCCGCGGGGGTTTACAATGAGCAGTTCTTC. This encodes CASSKPAAGVYNEQFF.

The V and J genes are TRBV4-1 and TRBJ2-5; no reliable D call. The CDR3 spans 14 residues. Trimming removed 1 base at V and 2 bases at J, with 8 bases between. The germline gives CDR1 MGHRA, CDR2 YSYEKL. The CDR3: CASSQVIPQETQYF. CDR3 bases: TGCGCCAGCAGCCAAGTAATCCCACAAGAGACCCAGTACTTC.

This clonotype was seen only a few times. V gene TRBV11-2 combines with J gene TRBJ2-1; perhaps D is TRBD1 or TRBD2 (5 bases each). The CDR3 runs to 16 residues. V was cut by 3 bases and J by 0 bases, with 12 bases left in between. The V gene's germline CDR1 is SGHAT and CDR2 FQNNGV. This CDR3 is CASSFLRDGSYNEQFF. The CDR3 region has the DNA TGTGCCAGCAGCTTCCTCCGGGACGGCTCCTACAATGAGCAGTTCTTC.

The chain uses TRBV12-3 or TRBV12-4 and TRBJ2-7; D perhaps matches TRBD2 (5 bases). The CDR3 has 14 residues. V was trimmed by 6 bases and J by 2 bases, leaving 14 bases between them. The CDR3 nucleotides are TGTGCCAGCAGCAACGGGGAGAACACCTACGAGCAGTACTTC. It encodes CASSNGENTYEQYF.

The gene calls are TRBV2 and TRBJ2-2, with 8 bases aligning to TRBD1. Trimming at V came to 8 bases and at J to 5 bases, leaving 7 bases not matched to a gene. The CDR3 runs 14 residues. Germline V lookup: CDR1 SNHLY, CDR2 FYNNEI. CDR3 protein: CASGGTGGTGELFF. The CDR3 nucleotides are TGTGCCAGCGGAGGGACAGGAGGGACCGGGGAGCTGTTTTTT.

The chain has TRBV28 and TRBJ2-7; 9 nucleotides agree with TRBD1. The CDR3 loop spans 15 amino acids. V lost 6 bases to trimming and J lost 2 bases; unmatched junction nucleotides: 8. Germline CDR1 and CDR2: MDHEN and SYDVKM. The CDR3 loop reads CASRGLGTGTYEQYV. For the CDR3, the DNA is TGTGCCAGCAGGGGGCTAGGGACAGGGACCTACGAGCAGTACGTC.

This clonotype was recorded many times. This rearrangement joins TRBV29-1 to TRBJ2-6, with D perhaps TRBD1 (6 bases). The CDR3 covers 13 residues. Per the germline V gene, CDR1 is SQVTM and CDR2 is ANQGSEA. The germline V and J ends were trimmed by 6 bases and 2 bases, with 8 bases remaining between them. This CDR3 is CSVTGTGANVLTF. The DNA of the CDR3 is TGCAGCGTGACAGGTACTGGGGCCAACGTCCTGACTTTC.

In this sample, this clonotype turned up many times. The chain employs TRBV6-2 or TRBV6-3 and TRBJ2-3; 13 nucleotides align to TRBD2. The CDR3 consists of 16 residues. Germline V gives CDR1 MNHEY, CDR2 SVGEGT. Trimming cost V 6 bases and J 0 bases; bases outside gene matches: 3. CDR3 in amino acids: CASSPGLAGSTDTQYF. The CDR3, as DNA: TGTGCCAGCAGCCCGGGACTAGCGGGGAGCACAGATACGCAGTATTTT.

V usage is TRBV7-6 and J usage is TRBJ2-2; D is possibly TRBD2 (6 bases). V lost 2 bases, J lost 4 bases, and 14 bases lay in between. This CDR3 is built from 16 residues. Germline values: CDR1 SGHVS, CDR2 FNYEAQ. The CDR3 here is CASSLMGVAATGELFF. The CDR3 nucleotides read TGTGCCAGCAGCTTAATGGGGGTAGCGGCCACCGGGGAGCTGTTTTTT.

The chain has TRBV6-2 or TRBV6-3 and TRBJ1-5, with 8 bases lining up with TRBD1. V lost 2 bases, J lost 6 bases, and 15 bases stayed unmatched. From germline, CDR1 is MNHEY and CDR2 SVGEGT. The CDR3 sequence is 18 residues long. CDR3 amino acids: CASSYGYPRTGIGQPQHF. In DNA form, the CDR3 reads TGTGCCAGCAGTTACGGATACCCCAGGACAGGGATCGGTCAGCCCCAGCATTTT.

The chain carries TRBV7-6 and TRBJ1-1; a possible D gene is TRBD1 (5 bases). The germline V and J ends were trimmed by 5 bases and 5 bases, with 15 bases remaining between them. CDR3 size: 14 residues. CDR1 SGHVS and CDR2 FNYEAQ come from the germline V gene. CDR3 coding DNA: TGTGCCAGCAGCCTTTGGGGACCTACGACTGAAGCTTTCTTT. Protein sequence: CASSLWGPTTEAFF.

The chain links TRBV10-3 to TRBJ2-7; the D is unclear. The CDR3 is made up of 12 amino acids. V lost 8 bases and J 2 bases, leaving 10 bases between the germline ends. CDR1 is ENHRY and CDR2 is SYGVKD in the germline V gene. CDR3 in DNA: TGTGCCATCGGGGTTAGGGCCTACGAGCAGTACTTC. This gives the protein CAIGVRAYEQYF.

The chain couples TRBV7-9 to TRBJ2-5; D unresolved. The V end lost 3 bases, the J end lost 0 bases, and 14 bases lay between the germline ends. Germline CDR1 and CDR2: SEHNR and FQNEAQ (reference sequence). The CDR3 covers 16 residues. CDR3 sequence (DNA): TGTGCCAGCAGCTTGCTTAATGTGGGGAACCAAGAGACCCAGTACTTC. This translates into CASSLLNVGNQETQYF.

Comments on this clonotype: This may come from a read error, since a much larger clone is one base off. The chain joins TRBV6-5 to TRBJ2-7; D is ambiguous. Germline CDR1 MNHEY, CDR2 SVGAGI. The CDR3 spans 12 residues. V was clipped by 6 bases and J by 4 bases, with 10 bases between them. The CDR3 sequence: CASSGRIYEQYF. As DNA, the CDR3 is TGTGCCAGCAGCGGAAGGATTTACGAGCAGTACTTC.

This clonotype was detected ten times or more. The rearrangement joins TRBV6-4 to TRBJ2-1, with D tentatively TRBD2 (7 bases). The V end was cut by 0 bases, the J end by 2 bases, with 11 bases between. The length of the CDR3 is 16 residues. Germline loops: CDR1 MRHNA, CDR2 SNTAGT. In nucleotides, the CDR3 is TGTGCCAGCAGTGACTCAGGGGGGGGCCCCTACAATGAGCAGTTCTTC. It translates to CASSDSGGGPYNEQFF.

This clonotype has a count of ten or more. The chain links TRBV6-6 to TRBJ2-2; no clear D. CDR3 length: 17 amino acids. Per germline, CDR1 MNHNY and CDR2 SVGAGI (reference sequence). V lost 7 bases, J lost 5 bases, and 23 bases lay in between. The CDR3 sequence: CASKGGSFWNWTGELFF. In nucleotides, the CDR3 is TGTGCCAGCAAGGGCGGATCTTTCTGGAACTGGACCGGGGAGCTGTTTTTT.

In this sample, this clonotype turned up many times. V usage is TRBV7-8 and J usage is TRBJ2-7; D unclear. The CDR3 totals 15 residues. Germline loops: CDR1 SGHVS, CDR2 FQNEAQ. Trimming stripped 5 bases from V and 2 bases from J, with 16 bases between. The CDR3, as DNA: TGTGCCAGCAGCCCCCGTCTGTCTGCTCCCTACGAGCAGTACTTC. It encodes CASSPRLSAPYEQYF.

This clonotype was seen repeatedly, ten times or more. This CDR3 reads CATIGGLAKNIQYF. DNA of the CDR3: TGTGCCACCATCGGTGGTCTCGCCAAAAACATTCAGTACTTC. This sequence joins TRBV6-2 or TRBV6-3 and TRBJ2-4, with D unclear. The V and J ends lost 10 bases and 1 base respectively, with 14 bases between them. Germline loops: CDR1 MNHEY, CDR2 SVGEGT. The CDR3 is 14 residues long.

In its sample, this clonotype was seen many times. V gene TRBV28 combines with J gene TRBJ1-2; D remains unclear. The CDR3 covers 12 residues. The V end was cut by 9 bases, the J end by 5 bases, with 13 bases between. Germline CDR1 reads MDHEN; CDR2 reads SYDVKM. CDR3 sequence reads: CASSLGPYGYTF. The CDR3, as DNA: TGTGCCAGTTCCCTGGGCCCATATGGCTACACCTTC.

This sequence joins TRBV11-2 and TRBJ2-5, with D tentatively TRBD1 (6 bases). Germline values: CDR1 SGHAT, CDR2 FQNNGV. CDR3 length: 12 residues. With 6 bases removed from V and 6 bases from J, the gap between germline ends came to 11 bases. This CDR3 is CASSPQGKTQYF. The CDR3 nucleotides are TGTGCCAGCAGTCCACAGGGAAAGACCCAGTACTTC.

This clonotype was seen repeatedly, ten times or more. The rearrangement joins TRBV6-5 to TRBJ1-6, with TRBD1 matching 8 bases. The CDR3 has 14 residues. V was pared by 3 bases and J by 9 bases, with 4 bases of the junction left unmatched. Germline V gene data show CDR1 as MNHEY and CDR2 as SVGAGI. This chain's CDR3 is CASSYGQGRSPLHF. The CDR3, as DNA: TGTGCCAGCAGTTATGGACAGGGCCGTTCACCCCTCCACTTT.

The chain uses TRBV20-1 and TRBJ2-5; no firm D call. V was trimmed by 4 bases and J by 1 base, leaving 1 base between them. Per germline, CDR1 DFQATT and CDR2 SNEGSKA (reference sequence). This CDR3 has 10 amino acids. The CDR3 DNA is TGCAGTGCTACCCAAGAGACCCAGTACTTC. Residues: CSATQETQYF.

This clonotype turned up a few times. The V and J genes are TRBV6-2 or TRBV6-3 and TRBJ2-2; a weak D match, TRBD1 (5 bases). The length of the CDR3 is 14 residues. Trimming left V 7 bases short and J 4 bases short, with 13 bases between. Per germline, CDR1 MNHEY and CDR2 SVGEGT. The CDR3 region has the DNA TGTGCCAGCATCGGGCAGGGAATCACCGGGGAGCTGTTTTTT. Translating it yields CASIGQGITGELFF.

This clonotype was detected ten times or more. The V gene is TRBV5-4, the J gene TRBJ2-1; 10 bases line up with TRBD2. Germline CDR1 SGHNT, CDR2 YYREEE (reference sequence). The CDR3 runs to 18 residues. With 5 bases clipped from V and 4 bases from J, the junction kept 15 bases outside the gene matches. CDR3 in amino acids: CASRSGLAVLTGYNEQFF. The CDR3 DNA reads as TGTGCCAGCAGATCCGGACTAGCGGTTCTAACGGGGTACAATGAGCAGTTCTTC.

This clonotype has more than one count but fewer than ten. The chain is built from TRBV27 and TRBJ1-5, with 8 nucleotides matching TRBD1. This CDR3 spans 14 amino acids. Trimming removed 4 bases from V and 5 bases from J; junction bases left unmatched: 4. From germline, CDR1 is MNHEY and CDR2 SMNVEV (reference sequence). Here the CDR3 DNA reads TGTGCCAGCAGTTGGGACAGGAGCCATCAGCCCCAGCATTTT. Its translation is CASSWDRSHQPQHF.

This clonotype has a count of ten or more. V usage is TRBV4-1 and J usage is TRBJ2-2; D might be TRBD1 or TRBD2, each matching 5 bases. Germline V lookup: CDR1 MGHRA, CDR2 YSYEKL. Trimming took 1 base from V and 6 from J, leaving 9 bases between them. The CDR3 contains 14 residues. CDR3 DNA sequence: TGCGCCAGCAGCCAAGGGCAGGGAGCCGGGGAGCTGTTTTTT. It specifies CASSQGQGAGELFF.